This TCR beta chain is drawn from a study of blood T cell repertoires in COVID-19. This clone was detected only once. The V end lost 3 bases, the J end lost 2 bases, and 2 bases lay between the germline ends. Germline V lookup: CDR1 SGHAT, CDR2 FQNNGV. CDR3 length: 13 amino acids. Generated by immunoSEQ multiplex PCR, the TCRdb table keeps only in-frame clones and is missing some. Of fewer than 300,000 clones listed, 86% were seen once; the top ten hold over 7.5%. The V and J genes are TRBV11-2 and TRBJ2-6, with no clear D. This TCR came from a man aged 35 to 55 who had recovered from COVID-19. The sequencing input was peripheral blood. The CDR3 loop is CASSFTGANVLTF. CDR3 in DNA: TGTGCCAGCAGCTTCACTGGGGCCAACGTCCTGACTTTC.